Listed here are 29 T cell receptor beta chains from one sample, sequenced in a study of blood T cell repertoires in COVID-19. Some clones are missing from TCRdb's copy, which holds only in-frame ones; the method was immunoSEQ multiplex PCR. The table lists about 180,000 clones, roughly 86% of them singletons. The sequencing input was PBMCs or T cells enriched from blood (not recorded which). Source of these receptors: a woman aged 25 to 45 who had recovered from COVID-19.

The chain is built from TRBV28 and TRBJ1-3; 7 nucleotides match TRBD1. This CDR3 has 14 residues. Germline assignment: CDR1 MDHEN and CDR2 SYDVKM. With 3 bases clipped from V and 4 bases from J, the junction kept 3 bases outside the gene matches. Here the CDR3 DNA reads TGTGCCAGCAGTTTTCAGGGGGTGGGAAACACCATATATTTT. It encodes CASSFQGVGNTIYF.

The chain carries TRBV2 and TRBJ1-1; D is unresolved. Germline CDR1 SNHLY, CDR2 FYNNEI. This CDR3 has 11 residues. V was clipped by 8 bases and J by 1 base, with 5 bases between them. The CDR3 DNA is TGTGCCAGCGGGAGGAACACTGAAGCTTTCTTT. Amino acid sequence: CASGRNTEAFF. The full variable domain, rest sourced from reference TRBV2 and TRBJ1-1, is EPEVTQTPSHQVTQMGQEVILRCVPISNHLYFYWYRQILGQKVEFLVSFYNNEISEKSEIFDDQFSVERPDGSNFTLKIRSTKLEDSAMYFCASGRNTEAFFGQGTRLTVV.

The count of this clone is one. The CDR3 spells CASTAGDTGELFF. CDR3 sequence (DNA): TGTGCCAGCACGGCGGGGGACACCGGGGAGCTGTTTTTT. The rearrangement joins TRBV7-9 to TRBJ2-2; 7 nucleotides align to TRBD2. The germline CDR1 and CDR2 sequences are SEHNR and FQNEAQ (reference sequence). This CDR3 is 13 amino acids long. The J segment lost 3 bases and the V segment lost 7 bases, leaving 2 bases of the junction unmatched.

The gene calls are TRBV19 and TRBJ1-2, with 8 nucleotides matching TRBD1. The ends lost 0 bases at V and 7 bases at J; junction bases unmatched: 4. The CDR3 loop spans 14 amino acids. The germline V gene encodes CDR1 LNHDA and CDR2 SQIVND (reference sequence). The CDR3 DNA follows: TGTGCCAGTAGTATAGATGCGGACAGGGCTGGCTACACCTTC. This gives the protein CASSIDADRAGYTF.

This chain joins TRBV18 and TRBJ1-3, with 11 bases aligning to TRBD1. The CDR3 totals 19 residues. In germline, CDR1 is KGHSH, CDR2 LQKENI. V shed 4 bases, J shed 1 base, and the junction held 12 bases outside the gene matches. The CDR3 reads CASSLNPGQGVLSGNTIYF. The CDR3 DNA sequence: TGTGCCAGCTCACTTAACCCGGGACAGGGGGTCCTTTCTGGAAACACCATATATTTT.

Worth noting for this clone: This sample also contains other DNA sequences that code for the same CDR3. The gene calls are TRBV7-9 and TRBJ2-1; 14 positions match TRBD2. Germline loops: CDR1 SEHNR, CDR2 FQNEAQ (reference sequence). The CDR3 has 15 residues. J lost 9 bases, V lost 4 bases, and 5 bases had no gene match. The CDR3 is CASSSTSGRAGEQFF. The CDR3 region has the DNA TGTGCCAGCAGCTCGACTAGCGGGAGGGCCGGTGAGCAGTTCTTC.

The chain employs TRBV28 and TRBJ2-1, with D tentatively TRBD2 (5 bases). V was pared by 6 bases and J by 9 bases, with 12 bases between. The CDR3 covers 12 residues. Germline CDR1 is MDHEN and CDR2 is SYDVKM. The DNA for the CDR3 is TGTGCCAGCAGGAATAGGAGGCGTGAGCAGTTCTTC. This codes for CASRNRRREQFF.

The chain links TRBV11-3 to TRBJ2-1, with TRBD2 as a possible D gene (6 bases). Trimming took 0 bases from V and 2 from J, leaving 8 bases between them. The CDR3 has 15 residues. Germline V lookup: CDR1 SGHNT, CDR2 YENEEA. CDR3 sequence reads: CASSLEEGTYNEQFF. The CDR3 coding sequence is TGTGCCAGCAGCTTAGAGGAGGGAACCTACAATGAGCAGTTCTTC.

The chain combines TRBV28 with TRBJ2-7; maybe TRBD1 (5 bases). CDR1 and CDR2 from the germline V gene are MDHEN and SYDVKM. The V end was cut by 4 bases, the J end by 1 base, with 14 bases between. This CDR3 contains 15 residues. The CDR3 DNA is TGTGCCAGCAGTTCTCCAGGGCAACCTTCCTACGAGCAGTACTTC. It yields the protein CASSSPGQPSYEQYF. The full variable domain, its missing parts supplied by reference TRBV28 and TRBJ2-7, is DVKVTQSSRYLVKRTGEKVFLECVQDMDHENMFWYRQDPGLGLRLIYFSYDVKMKEKGDIPEGYSVSREKKERFSLILESASTNQTSMYLCASSSPGQPSYEQYFGPGTRLTVT.

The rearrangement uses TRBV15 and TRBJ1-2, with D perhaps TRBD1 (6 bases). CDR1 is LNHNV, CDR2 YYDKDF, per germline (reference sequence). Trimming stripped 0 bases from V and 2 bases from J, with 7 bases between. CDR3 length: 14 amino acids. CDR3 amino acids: CATSREGTNYGYTF. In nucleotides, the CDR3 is TGTGCCACCAGCAGAGAGGGGACAAACTATGGCTACACCTTC.

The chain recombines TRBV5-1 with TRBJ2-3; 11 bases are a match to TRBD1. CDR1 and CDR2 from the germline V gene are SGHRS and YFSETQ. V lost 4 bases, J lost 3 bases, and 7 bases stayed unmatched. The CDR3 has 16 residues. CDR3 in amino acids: CASSGGQGARTDTQYF. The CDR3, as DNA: TGCGCCAGCAGCGGAGGACAGGGGGCGCGAACAGATACGCAGTATTTT.

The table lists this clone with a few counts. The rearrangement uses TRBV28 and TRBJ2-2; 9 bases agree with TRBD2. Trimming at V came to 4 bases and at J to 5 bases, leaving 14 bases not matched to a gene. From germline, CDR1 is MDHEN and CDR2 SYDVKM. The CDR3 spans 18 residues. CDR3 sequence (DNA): TGTGCCAGCAGTTCCCACCCCGGTAGCGGGAGAAAGACCGGGGAGCTGTTTTTT. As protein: CASSSHPGSGRKTGELFF.

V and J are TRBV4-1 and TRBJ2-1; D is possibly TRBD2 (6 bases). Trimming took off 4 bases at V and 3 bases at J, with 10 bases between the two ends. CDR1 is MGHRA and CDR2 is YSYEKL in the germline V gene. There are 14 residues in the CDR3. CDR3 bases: TGCGCCAGCAGCCTGACTAGGGACTACAATGAGCAGTTCTTC. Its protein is CASSLTRDYNEQFF.

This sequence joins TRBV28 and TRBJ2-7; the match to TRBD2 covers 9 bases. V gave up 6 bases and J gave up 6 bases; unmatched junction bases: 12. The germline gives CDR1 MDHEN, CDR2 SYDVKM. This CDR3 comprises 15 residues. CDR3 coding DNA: TGTGCCAGCAGACCCCCGGGACTAGCAGCAGTCGAGCAGTACTTC. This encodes CASRPPGLAAVEQYF.

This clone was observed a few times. The CDR3 sequence is CASSLIQGYGYTF. As DNA, the CDR3 is TGTGCCAGCAGCTTAATCCAGGGATATGGCTACACCTTC. The V gene is TRBV7-9, the J gene TRBJ1-2; possibly TRBD1 for D (5 bases). The CDR3 runs to 13 residues. Germline V gives CDR1 SEHNR, CDR2 FQNEAQ (reference sequence). Between the trimmed V and J ends, which lost 2 bases and 5 bases, there was a span of 9 bases.

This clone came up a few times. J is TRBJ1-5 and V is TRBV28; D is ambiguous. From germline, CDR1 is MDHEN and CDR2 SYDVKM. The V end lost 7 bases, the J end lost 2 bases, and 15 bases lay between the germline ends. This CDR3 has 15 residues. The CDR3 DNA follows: TGTGCCAGCACCCTCAGTGGGAGGGGCAATCAGCCCCAGCATTTT. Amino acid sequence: CASTLSGRGNQPQHF.

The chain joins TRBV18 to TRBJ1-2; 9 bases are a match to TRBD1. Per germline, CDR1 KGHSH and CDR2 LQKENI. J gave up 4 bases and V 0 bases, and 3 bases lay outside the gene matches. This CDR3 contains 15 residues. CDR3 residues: CASSPPTGGFYGYTF. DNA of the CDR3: TGTGCCAGCTCACCACCGACAGGGGGTTTCTATGGCTACACCTTC.

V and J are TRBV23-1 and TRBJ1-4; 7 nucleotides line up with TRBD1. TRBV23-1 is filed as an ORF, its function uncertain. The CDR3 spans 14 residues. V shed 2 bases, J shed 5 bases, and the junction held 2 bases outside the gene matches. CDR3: CASSQGTENEKLFF. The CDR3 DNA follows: TGCGCCAGCAGTCAAGGGACAGAAAATGAAAAACTGTTTTTT.

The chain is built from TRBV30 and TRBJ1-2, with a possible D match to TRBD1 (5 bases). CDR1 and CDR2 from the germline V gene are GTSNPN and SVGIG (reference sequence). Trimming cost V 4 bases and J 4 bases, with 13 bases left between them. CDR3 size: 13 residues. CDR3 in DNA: TGTGCCTGGAAAGGGGAAATCAGCTATGGCTACACCTTC. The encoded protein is CAWKGEISYGYTF. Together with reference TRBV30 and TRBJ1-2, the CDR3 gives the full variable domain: SQTIHQWPATLVQPVGSPLSLECTVEGTSNPNLYWYRQAAGRGLQLLFYSVGIGQISSEVPQNLSASRPQDRQFILSSKKLLLSDSGFYLCAWKGEISYGYTFGSGTRLTVV.

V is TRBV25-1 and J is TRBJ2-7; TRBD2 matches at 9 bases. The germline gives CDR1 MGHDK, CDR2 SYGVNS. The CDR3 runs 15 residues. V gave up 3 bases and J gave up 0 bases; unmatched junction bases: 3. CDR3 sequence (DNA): TGTGCCAGCAGTGAGCTAGCGGGGCTCTCCTACGAGCAGTACTTC. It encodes CASSELAGLSYEQYF.

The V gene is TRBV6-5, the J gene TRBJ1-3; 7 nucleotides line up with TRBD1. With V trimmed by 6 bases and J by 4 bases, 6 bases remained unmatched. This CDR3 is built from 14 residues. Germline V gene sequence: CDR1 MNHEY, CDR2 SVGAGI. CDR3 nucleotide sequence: TGTGCCAGCAGCTCCGGGACAGAAGGAAACACCATATATTTT. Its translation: CASSSGTEGNTIYF.

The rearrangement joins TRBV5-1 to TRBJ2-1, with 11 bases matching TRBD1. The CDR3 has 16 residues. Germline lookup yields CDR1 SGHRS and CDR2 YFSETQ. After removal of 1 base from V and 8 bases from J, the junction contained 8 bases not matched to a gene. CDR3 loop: CASSLPGQGVGDEQFF. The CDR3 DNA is TGCGCCAGCAGCTTGCCGGGACAGGGGGTAGGCGATGAGCAGTTCTTC.

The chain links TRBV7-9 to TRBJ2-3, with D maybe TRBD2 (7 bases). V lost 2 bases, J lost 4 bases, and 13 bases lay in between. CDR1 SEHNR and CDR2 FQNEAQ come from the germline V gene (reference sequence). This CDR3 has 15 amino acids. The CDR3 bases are TGTGCCAGCAGCTTACTCGGGGGGCGATCAGATACGCAGTATTTT. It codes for CASSLLGGRSDTQYF.

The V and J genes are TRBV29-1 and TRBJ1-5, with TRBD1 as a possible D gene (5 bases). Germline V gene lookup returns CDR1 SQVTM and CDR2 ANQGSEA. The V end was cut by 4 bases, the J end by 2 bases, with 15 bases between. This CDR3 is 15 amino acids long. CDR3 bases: TGCAGCGTTGTGTGGCCCGGGGGAGGCAATCAGCCCCAGCATTTT. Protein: CSVVWPGGGNQPQHF.

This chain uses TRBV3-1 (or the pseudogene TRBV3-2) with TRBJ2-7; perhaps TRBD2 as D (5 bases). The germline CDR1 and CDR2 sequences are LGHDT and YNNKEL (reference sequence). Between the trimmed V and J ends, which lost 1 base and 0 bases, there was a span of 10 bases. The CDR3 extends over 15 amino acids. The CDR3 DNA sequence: TGTGCCAGCAGCCAAGGGACTTTAAGCTCCTACGAGCAGTACTTC. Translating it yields CASSQGTLSSYEQYF.

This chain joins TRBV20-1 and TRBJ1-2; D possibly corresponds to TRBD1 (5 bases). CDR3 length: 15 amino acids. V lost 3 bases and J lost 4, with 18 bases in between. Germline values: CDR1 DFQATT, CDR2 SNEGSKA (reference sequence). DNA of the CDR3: TGCAGTGCTAGTCTGGTGAGGGAGGGACTCTATGGCTACACCTTC. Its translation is CSASLVREGLYGYTF.

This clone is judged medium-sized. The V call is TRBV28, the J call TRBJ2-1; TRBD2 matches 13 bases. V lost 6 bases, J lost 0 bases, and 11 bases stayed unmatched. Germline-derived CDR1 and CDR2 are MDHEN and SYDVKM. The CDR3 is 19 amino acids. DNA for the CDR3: TGTGCCAGCAGCCATAGCGAGACTAGCGGGAGGAGCTCCTACAATGAGCAGTTCTTC. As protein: CASSHSETSGRSSYNEQFF. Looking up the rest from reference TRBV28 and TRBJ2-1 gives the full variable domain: DVKVTQSSRYLVKRTGEKVFLECVQDMDHENMFWYRQDPGLGLRLIYFSYDVKMKEKGDIPEGYSVSREKKERFSLILESASTNQTSMYLCASSHSETSGRSSYNEQFFGPGTRLTVL.

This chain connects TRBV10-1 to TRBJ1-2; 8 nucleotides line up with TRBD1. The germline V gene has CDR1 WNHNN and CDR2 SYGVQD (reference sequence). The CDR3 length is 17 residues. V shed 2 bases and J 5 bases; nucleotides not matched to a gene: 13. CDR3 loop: CASSETRTGKPLYGYTF. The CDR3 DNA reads TGCGCCAGCAGTGAGACCCGGACAGGGAAACCTTTATATGGCTACACCTTC.

The CDR3 coding sequence is TGTGCCAGCAGTTTAAGGTCCTGGGGACTAGCGGGAGGGCTGGATGAGCAGTTCTTC. It translates to CASSLRSWGLAGGLDEQFF. This rearrangement joins TRBV28 to TRBJ2-1; 16 positions agree with TRBD2. Looked up from germline, CDR1 is MDHEN and CDR2 is SYDVKM. The length of the CDR3 is 19 residues. V was pared by 2 bases and J by 8 bases, with 12 bases of the junction left unmatched.